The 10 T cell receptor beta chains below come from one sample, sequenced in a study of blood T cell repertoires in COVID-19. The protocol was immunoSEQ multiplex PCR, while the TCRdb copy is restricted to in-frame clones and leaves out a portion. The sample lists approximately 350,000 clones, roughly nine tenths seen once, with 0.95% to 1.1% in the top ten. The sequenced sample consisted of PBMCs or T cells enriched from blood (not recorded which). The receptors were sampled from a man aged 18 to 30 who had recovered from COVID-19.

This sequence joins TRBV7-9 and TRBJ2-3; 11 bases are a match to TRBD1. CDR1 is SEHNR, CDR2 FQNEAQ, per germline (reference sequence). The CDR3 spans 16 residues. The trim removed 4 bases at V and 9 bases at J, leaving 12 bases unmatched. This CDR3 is CASSSREGQGVGTQYF. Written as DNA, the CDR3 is TGTGCCAGCAGCTCCAGAGAGGGACAGGGGGTAGGGACGCAGTATTTT.

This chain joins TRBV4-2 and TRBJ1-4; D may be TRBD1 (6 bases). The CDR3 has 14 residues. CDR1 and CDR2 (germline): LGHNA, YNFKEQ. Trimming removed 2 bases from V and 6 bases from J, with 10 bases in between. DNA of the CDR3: TGTGCCAGCAGCCAAACCGAGGGGGATGAAAAACTGTTTTTT. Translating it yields CASSQTEGDEKLFF.

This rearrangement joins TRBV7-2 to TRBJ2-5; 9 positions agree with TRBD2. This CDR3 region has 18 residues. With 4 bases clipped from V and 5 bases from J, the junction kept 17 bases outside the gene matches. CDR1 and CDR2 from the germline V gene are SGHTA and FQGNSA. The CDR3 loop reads CASSSQGGLAGPGETQYF. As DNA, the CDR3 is TGTGCCAGCAGCTCCCAAGGGGGGCTAGCGGGGCCTGGGGAGACCCAGTACTTC.

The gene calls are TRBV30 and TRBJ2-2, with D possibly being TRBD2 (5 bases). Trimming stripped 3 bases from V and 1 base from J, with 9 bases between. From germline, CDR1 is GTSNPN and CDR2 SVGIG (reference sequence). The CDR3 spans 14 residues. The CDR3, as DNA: TGTGCCTGGAGCTCAGGACTGAACACCGGGGAGCTGTTTTTT. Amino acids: CAWSSGLNTGELFF.

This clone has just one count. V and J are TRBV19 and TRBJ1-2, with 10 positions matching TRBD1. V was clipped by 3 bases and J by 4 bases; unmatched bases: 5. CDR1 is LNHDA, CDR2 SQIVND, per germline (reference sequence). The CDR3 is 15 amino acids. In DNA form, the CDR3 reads TGTGCCAGTAGTATTACGGGACAGGGGCTCTATGGCTACACCTTC. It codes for CASSITGQGLYGYTF.

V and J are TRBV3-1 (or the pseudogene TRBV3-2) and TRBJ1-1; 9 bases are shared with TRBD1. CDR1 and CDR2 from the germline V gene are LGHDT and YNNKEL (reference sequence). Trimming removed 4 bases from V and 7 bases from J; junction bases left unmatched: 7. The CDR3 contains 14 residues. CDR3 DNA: TGTGCCAGCAGCCCCGGGACAGGGTGGGGTGAAGCTTTCTTT. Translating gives CASSPGTGWGEAFF.

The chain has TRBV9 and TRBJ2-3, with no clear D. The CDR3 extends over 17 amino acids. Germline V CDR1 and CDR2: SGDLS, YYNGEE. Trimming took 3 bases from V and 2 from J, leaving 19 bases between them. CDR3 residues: CASSGAGRSSLTDTQYF. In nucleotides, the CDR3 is TGTGCCAGCAGCGGGGCAGGAAGGTCATCCCTCACAGATACGCAGTATTTT. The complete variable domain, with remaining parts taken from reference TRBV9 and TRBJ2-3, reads DSGVTQTPKHLITATGQRVTLRCSPRSGDLSVYWYQQSLDQGLQFLIQYYNGEERAKGNILERFSAQQFPDLHSELNLSSLELGDSALYFCASSGAGRSSLTDTQYFGPGTRLTVL.

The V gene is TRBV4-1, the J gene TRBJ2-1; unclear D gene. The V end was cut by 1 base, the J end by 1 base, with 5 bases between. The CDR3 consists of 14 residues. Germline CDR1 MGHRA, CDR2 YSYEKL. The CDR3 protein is CASSQVMSYNEQFF. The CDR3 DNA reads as TGCGCCAGCAGCCAAGTTATGTCCTACAATGAGCAGTTCTTC.

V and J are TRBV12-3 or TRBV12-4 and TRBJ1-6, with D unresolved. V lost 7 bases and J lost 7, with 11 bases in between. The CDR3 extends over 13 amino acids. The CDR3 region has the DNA TGTGCCAGCAAGCGGGCAGAGAATTCACCCCTCCACTTT. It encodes CASKRAENSPLHF.

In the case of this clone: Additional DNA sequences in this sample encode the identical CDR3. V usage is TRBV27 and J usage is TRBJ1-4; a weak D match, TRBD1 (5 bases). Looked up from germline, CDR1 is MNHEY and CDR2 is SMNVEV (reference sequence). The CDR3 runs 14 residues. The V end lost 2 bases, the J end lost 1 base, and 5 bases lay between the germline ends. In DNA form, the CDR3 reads TGTGCCAGCAGTTTACAGGGAACTAATGAAAAACTGTTTTTT. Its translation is CASSLQGTNEKLFF.